The 13 T cell receptor beta chains presented below share a single source sample, sequenced in a study of chemoradiotherapy in HPV16-positive cancers. Clones were sequenced by immunoSEQ multiplex PCR, and TCRdb holds only the in-frame ones, with some missing. Of roughly 12,000 clones in the sample, over 75% are singletons; the top ten hold over 0.95%. Sampling was done from a patient who underwent chemoradiotherapy. These receptors were taken from a human donor with HPV-associated anogenital cancer.

This clone was observed a few times. The chain recombines TRBV7-9 with TRBJ1-2; TRBD1 is a possible D gene (6 bases). Germline CDR1 SEHNR, CDR2 FQNEAQ (reference sequence). CDR3 length: 14 amino acids. V was shortened by 1 base and J by 7 bases, with 13 bases between the two germline ends. CDR3: CASSLVAGEAGYTF. CDR3 in DNA: TGTGCCAGCAGCTTAGTTGCAGGGGAAGCTGGCTACACCTTC.

Only a few counts were recorded for this clone. This sequence joins TRBV28 and TRBJ1-5; a weak D match, TRBD1 (6 bases). This CDR3 comprises 14 residues. Trimming took 6 bases from V and 6 from J, leaving 15 bases between them. Germline V gene sequence: CDR1 MDHEN, CDR2 SYDVKM. In DNA form, the CDR3 reads TGTGCCAGCAGAGGAGGGGGTAGGAGTCAGCCCCAGCATTTT. Encoded protein: CASRGGGRSQPQHF.

The V call is TRBV5-1, the J call TRBJ2-3; D not resolved. Germline CDR1 is SGHRS and CDR2 is YFSETQ. The CDR3 sequence is 15 residues long. Deletions cut 4 bases from V and 4 bases from J, with 16 bases between. The CDR3 bases are TGCGCCAGCAGCGTGGAGATTACTGGGGCAGATACGCAGTATTTT. This encodes CASSVEITGADTQYF.

The chain employs TRBV5-1 and TRBJ2-1, with TRBD2 identical over 10 bases. Unmatched junction bases numbered 5, after V lost 3 bases and J lost 5 bases. The CDR3 loop spans 15 amino acids. Germline V CDR1 and CDR2: SGHRS, YFSETQ. CDR3 DNA: TGCGCCAGCAGCTCCCAGAGCGGGGGGGACAATGAGCAGTTCTTC. Amino acids: CASSSQSGGDNEQFF.

The chain uses TRBV2 and TRBJ1-1; D not resolved. Trimming stripped 7 bases from V and 1 base from J, with 16 bases between. Germline V gene lookup returns CDR1 SNHLY and CDR2 FYNNEI. The CDR3 spans 15 residues. The chain's CDR3 is CASILSRAANTEAFF. For the CDR3, the DNA is TGTGCCAGCATCCTCTCTCGTGCGGCGAACACTGAAGCTTTCTTT.

The J gene is TRBJ1-3, the V gene TRBV19; perhaps TRBD1 as D (5 bases). Germline CDR1 is LNHDA and CDR2 is SQIVND (reference sequence). The CDR3 spans 17 residues. V dropped 3 bases and J dropped 0 bases, with 15 bases sitting between them. The CDR3 protein is CASSITGGALSGNTIYF. The CDR3 DNA reads TGTGCCAGTAGTATTACAGGCGGAGCCCTCTCTGGAAACACCATATATTTT.

V and J are TRBV7-2 and TRBJ2-7; 7 nucleotides line up with TRBD1. The CDR3 consists of 18 residues. The V segment lost 4 bases and the J segment 1 base; nucleotides outside the gene matches: 16. Germline V lookup: CDR1 SGHTA, CDR2 FQGNSA. For the CDR3, the DNA is TGTGCCAGCAGCTCAACGAGGACAGGCCTCTTTACATCCTACGAGCAGTACTTC. Protein product: CASSSTRTGLFTSYEQYF.

This clone has a single count. This sequence joins TRBV4-3 and TRBJ1-2, with a weak D call TRBD1 (5 bases). The CDR3 consists of 16 residues. Germline CDR1 is LGHNA and CDR2 is YSLEER. V lost 1 base to trimming and J lost 2 bases, with 14 bases between them. CDR3 sequence (DNA): TGCGCCAGCAGCCAAGGTGGGGTCGGGGGGAACTATGGCTACACCTTC. This gives the protein CASSQGGVGGNYGYTF.

The rearrangement joins TRBV5-1 to TRBJ2-7; 7 positions match TRBD1. This CDR3 has 14 residues. J was trimmed by 1 base and V by 3 bases; bases with no gene match: 4. The germline gives CDR1 SGHRS, CDR2 YFSETQ. CDR3 in amino acids: CASSSMTGSYEQYF. In DNA, the CDR3 is TGCGCCAGCAGCTCCATGACAGGGTCCTACGAGCAGTACTTC. Full variable domain (remainder filled in from reference TRBV5-1 and TRBJ2-7): KAGVTQTPRYLIKTRGQQVTLSCSPISGHRSVSWYQQTPGQGLQFLFEYFSETQRNKGNFPGRFSGRQFSNSRSEMNVSTLELGDSALYLCASSSMTGSYEQYFGPGTRLTVT.

This clone has more than one count but fewer than ten. The chain carries TRBV25-1 and TRBJ1-2; 7 bases match TRBD1. Germline-derived CDR1 and CDR2 are MGHDK and SYGVNS. The ends lost 7 bases at V and 7 bases at J; junction bases unmatched: 12. The CDR3 length is 14 residues. The CDR3 reads CASKRQGDGSGYTF. As DNA, the CDR3 is TGTGCCAGCAAGAGACAGGGCGACGGTTCTGGCTACACCTTC.

This chain uses TRBV6-4 with TRBJ2-3; 8 bases agree with TRBD2. After removal of 0 bases from V and 5 bases from J, the junction contained 4 bases not matched to a gene. The CDR3 spans 15 residues. CDR1 and CDR2 (germline): MRHNA, SNTAGT. The CDR3 bases are TGTGCCAGCAGTGACTCTTATCGGGGGGGAGATACGCAGTATTTT. It encodes CASSDSYRGGDTQYF.

This clone was detected only once. The V and J genes are TRBV30 and TRBJ2-6; tentative D call: TRBD1 (6 bases). The CDR3 is 15 residues long. In germline, CDR1 is GTSNPN, CDR2 SVGIG (reference sequence). Trimming left V 3 bases short and J 2 bases short, with 11 bases between. The CDR3 reads CAWSSGTPGANVLTF. DNA of the CDR3: TGTGCCTGGAGCTCTGGGACACCTGGGGCCAACGTCCTGACTTTC. The full variable domain, rest sourced from reference TRBV30 and TRBJ2-6, is SQTIHQWPATLVQPVGSPLSLECTVEGTSNPNLYWYRQAAGRGLQLLFYSVGIGQISSEVPQNLSASRPQDRQFILSSKKLLLSDSGFYLCAWSSGTPGANVLTFGAGSRLTVL.

This clone appeared once. V usage is TRBV28 and J usage is TRBJ1-3, with TRBD1 identical over 8 bases. This CDR3 has 14 amino acids. Germline values: CDR1 MDHEN, CDR2 SYDVKM. The V segment lost 8 bases and the J segment 9 bases; nucleotides outside the gene matches: 12. The CDR3 coding sequence is TGTGCCAGCGGATCTGCAGGGGGCGAGGGCACCATATATTTT. Translated, it gives CASGSAGGEGTIYF.